The 4 T cell receptor beta chains below all came from one sample that was sequenced in a study of graft-versus-host responses after intestinal transplantation. No antigen is known for these receptors. Using immunoSEQ multiplex PCR, the repertoire was profiled, and TCRdb retains in-frame clones only, with some absent. The table records tens of thousands of clones, 91% of them present only once. This material consisted of unstimulated CD4+ T cells sorted from spleen or lymph node cells, taken before intestinal transplant. The receptors shown here come from a human donor who received an intestinal transplant.

This sequence joins TRBV10-1 and TRBJ2-5; D not resolved. This CDR3 is 14 amino acids long. V was shortened by 5 bases and J by 1 base, with 11 bases between the two germline ends. Germline loops: CDR1 WNHNN, CDR2 SYGVQD (reference sequence). The chain's CDR3 is CASSLPRSQETQYF. The CDR3 DNA follows: TGCGCCAGCAGTCTCCCCCGCAGCCAAGAGACCCAGTACTTC.

This chain connects TRBV6-5 to TRBJ2-7; 8 bases agree with TRBD1. V gave up 6 bases and J gave up 5 bases; unmatched junction bases: 12. The CDR3 runs 15 residues. Germline V gene lookup returns CDR1 MNHEY and CDR2 SVGAGI. The CDR3 DNA reads as TGTGCCAGCAGGCTGACTCGGACAGGGTTAAACGAGCAGTACTTC. Amino acids: CASRLTRTGLNEQYF.

This clone came up once. It is unclear where the CDR3 begins or ends on the DNA, so no DNA is shown, and the CDR3 is as TCRdb lists it. This rearrangement joins TRBV2 to TRBJ2-6; whether TRBD1, the table's D call, matches the DNA was not checked. Germline CDR1 is SNHLY and CDR2 is FYNNEI. Inclusive of both ends, the CDR3 amounts to 18 amino acids. The CDR3 is CASSSSTGPASGANVLTF.

This chain uses TRBV9 with TRBJ2-1; D is possibly TRBD2 (5 bases). The length of the CDR3 is 14 residues. The germline CDR1 and CDR2 sequences are SGDLS and YYNGEE. Trimming took off 0 bases at V and 3 bases at J, with 7 bases between the two ends. CDR3 coding DNA: TGTGCCAGCAGCGTAGACGGGATCTACAATGAGCAGTTCTTC. Encoded protein: CASSVDGIYNEQFF.